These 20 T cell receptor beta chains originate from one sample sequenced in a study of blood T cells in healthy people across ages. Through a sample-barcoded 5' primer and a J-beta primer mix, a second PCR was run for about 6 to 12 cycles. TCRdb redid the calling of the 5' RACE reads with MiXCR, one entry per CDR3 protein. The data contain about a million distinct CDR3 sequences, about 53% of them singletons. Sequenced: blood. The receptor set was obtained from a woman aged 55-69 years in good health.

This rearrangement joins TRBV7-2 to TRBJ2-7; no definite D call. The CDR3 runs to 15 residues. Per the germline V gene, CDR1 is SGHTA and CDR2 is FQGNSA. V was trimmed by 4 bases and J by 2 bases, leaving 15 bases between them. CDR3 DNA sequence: TGTGCCAGCAGCTCACGGACGCCATTGACCTACGAGCAGTACTTC. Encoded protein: CASSSRTPLTYEQYF.

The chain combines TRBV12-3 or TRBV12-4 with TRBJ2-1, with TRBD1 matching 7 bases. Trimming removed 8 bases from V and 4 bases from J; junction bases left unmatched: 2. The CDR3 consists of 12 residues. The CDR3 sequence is CASGGQYNEQFF. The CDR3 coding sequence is TGTGCCAGCGGGGGACAGTACAATGAGCAGTTCTTC.

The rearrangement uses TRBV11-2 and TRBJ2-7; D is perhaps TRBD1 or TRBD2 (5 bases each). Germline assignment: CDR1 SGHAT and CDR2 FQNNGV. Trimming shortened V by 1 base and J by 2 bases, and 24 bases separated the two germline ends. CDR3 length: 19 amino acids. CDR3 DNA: TGTGCCAGCAGCTTAGGGTTCTCCAGGTCGGGGCCAGGGCCCTACGAGCAGTACTTC. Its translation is CASSLGFSRSGPGPYEQYF.

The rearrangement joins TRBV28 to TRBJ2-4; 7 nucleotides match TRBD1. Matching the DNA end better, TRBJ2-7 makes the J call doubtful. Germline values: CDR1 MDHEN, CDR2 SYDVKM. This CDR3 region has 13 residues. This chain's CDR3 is CASRGPGGSEQYF. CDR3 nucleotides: TGTGCCAGCAGGGGACCAGGGGGATCCGAGCAGTACTTC.

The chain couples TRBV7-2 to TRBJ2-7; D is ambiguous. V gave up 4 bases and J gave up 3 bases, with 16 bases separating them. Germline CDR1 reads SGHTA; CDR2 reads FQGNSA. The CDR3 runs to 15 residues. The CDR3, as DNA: TGTGCCAGCAGCTCACAGCCTTATGGTAACTACGAGCAGTACTTC. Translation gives CASSSQPYGNYEQYF.

The CDR3 reads CSARDLVVNYGYTF. In DNA, the CDR3 is TGCAGTGCTAGAGATCTTGTCGTAAACTATGGCTACACCTTC. The chain joins TRBV20-1 to TRBJ1-2, with D unclear. The CDR3 has 14 residues. Trimming removed 0 bases from V and 2 bases from J, with 10 bases in between. Per germline, CDR1 DFQATT and CDR2 SNEGSKA (reference sequence).

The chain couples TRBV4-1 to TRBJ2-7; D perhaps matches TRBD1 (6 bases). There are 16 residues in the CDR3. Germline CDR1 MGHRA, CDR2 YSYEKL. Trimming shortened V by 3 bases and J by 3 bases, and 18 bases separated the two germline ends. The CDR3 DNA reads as TGCGCCAGCAGCCATCACAGGGATTTGCCCCGCTACGAGCAGTACTTC. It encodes CASSHHRDLPRYEQYF.

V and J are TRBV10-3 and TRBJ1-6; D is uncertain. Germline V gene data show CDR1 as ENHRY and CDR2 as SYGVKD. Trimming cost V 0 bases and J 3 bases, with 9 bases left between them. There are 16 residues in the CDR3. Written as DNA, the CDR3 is TGTGCCATCAGTGAGTCGAAGGCGGACTATAATTCACCCCTCCACTTT. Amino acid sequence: CAISESKADYNSPLHF.

For the CDR3, the DNA is TGCAGTGCTAGAGACCCTAGGCTCTCCTACGAGCAGTACTTC. This translates into CSARDPRLSYEQYF. J is TRBJ2-7 and V is TRBV20-1; no reliable D call. Per germline, CDR1 DFQATT and CDR2 SNEGSKA (reference sequence). The CDR3 consists of 14 residues. Trimming stripped 0 bases from V and 0 bases from J, with 9 bases between.

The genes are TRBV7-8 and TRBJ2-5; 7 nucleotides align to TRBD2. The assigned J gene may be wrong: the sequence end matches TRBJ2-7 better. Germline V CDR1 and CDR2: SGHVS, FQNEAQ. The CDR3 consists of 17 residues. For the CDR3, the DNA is TGTGCCAGCAGCTTACCGCGGGTCCCTAGCGGACCCTACGAGCAGTACTTC. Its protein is CASSLPRVPSGPYEQYF.

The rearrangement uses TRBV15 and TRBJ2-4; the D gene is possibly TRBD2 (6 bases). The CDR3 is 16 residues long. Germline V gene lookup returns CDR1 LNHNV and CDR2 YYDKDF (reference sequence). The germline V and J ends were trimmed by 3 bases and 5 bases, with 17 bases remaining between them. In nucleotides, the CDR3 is TGTGCCACCAGCAGTGAAGCGCGGGGTAGAGAAAACATTCAGTACTTC. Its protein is CATSSEARGRENIQYF.

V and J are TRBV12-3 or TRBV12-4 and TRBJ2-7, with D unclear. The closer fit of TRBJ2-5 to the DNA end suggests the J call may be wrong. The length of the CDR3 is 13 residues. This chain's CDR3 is CASSLIPQETQYF. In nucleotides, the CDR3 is TGTGCCAGCAGTTTAATACCACAAGAGACCCAGTACTTC.

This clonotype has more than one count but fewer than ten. The CDR3 sequence: CASSARFDTQYF. The DNA for the CDR3 is TGTGCCAGCAGCGCTCGTTTTGATACGCAGTATTTT. The chain employs TRBV7-9 and TRBJ2-3; D uncertain. Trimming took off 5 bases at V and 6 bases at J, with 9 bases between the two ends. The CDR3 has 12 amino acids. CDR1 SEHNR and CDR2 FQNEAQ come from the germline V gene (reference sequence).

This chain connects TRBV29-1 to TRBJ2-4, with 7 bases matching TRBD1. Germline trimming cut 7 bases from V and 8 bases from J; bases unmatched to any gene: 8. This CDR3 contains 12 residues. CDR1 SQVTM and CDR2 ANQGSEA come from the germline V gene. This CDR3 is CSARTQGDIQYF. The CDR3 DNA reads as TGCAGCGCTCGGACCCAGGGGGACATTCAGTACTTC.

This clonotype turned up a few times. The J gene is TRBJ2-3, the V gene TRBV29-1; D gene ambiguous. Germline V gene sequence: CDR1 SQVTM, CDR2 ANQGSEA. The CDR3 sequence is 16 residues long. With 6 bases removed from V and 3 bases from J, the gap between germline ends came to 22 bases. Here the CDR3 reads CSVTAVGWALTDTQYF. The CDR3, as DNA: TGCAGCGTCACCGCCGTCGGATGGGCCTTAACAGATACGCAGTATTTT.

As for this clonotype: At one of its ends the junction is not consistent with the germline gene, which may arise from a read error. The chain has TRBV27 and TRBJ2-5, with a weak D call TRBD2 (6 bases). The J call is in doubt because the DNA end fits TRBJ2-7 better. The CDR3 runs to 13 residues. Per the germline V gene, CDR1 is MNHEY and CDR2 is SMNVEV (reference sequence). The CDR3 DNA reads TGTGCCAGCAGTGTATCGGCTAGCGACGAGCAGTACTTC. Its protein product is CASSVSASDEQYF.

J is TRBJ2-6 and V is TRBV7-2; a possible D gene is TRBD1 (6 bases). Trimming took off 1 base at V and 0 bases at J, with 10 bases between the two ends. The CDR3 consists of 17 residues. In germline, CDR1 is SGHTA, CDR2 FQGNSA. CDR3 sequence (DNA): TGTGCCAGCAGCTTAGGGACAGCAAACTCTGGGGCCAACGTCCTGACTTTC. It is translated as CASSLGTANSGANVLTF.

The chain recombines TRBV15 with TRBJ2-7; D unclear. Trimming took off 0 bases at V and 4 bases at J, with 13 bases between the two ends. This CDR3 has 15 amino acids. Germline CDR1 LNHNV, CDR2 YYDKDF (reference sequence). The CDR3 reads CATSREWQNGYEQYF. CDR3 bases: TGTGCCACCAGCAGAGAGTGGCAAAATGGGTACGAGCAGTACTTC.

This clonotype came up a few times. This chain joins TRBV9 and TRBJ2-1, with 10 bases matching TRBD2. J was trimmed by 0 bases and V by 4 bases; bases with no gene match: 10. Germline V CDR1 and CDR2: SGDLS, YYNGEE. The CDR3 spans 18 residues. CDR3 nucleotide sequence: TGTGCCAGCAGCCCTAGACCTAGCGGGAGTTTCTCCTACAATGAGCAGTTCTTC. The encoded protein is CASSPRPSGSFSYNEQFF.

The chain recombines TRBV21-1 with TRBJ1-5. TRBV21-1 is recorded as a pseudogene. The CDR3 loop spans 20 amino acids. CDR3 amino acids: CASSKFRGFSATQSLQPQHF. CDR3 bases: TGTGCCAGCAGCAAATTCCGGGGGTTTAGTGCCACACAGTCCCTGCAGCCCCAGCATTTT.